In this sample, the clone carrying this T cell receptor beta chain turned up many times. Antigen unknown. Some clones are missing from TCRdb's copy, which holds only in-frame ones; the method was immunoSEQ multiplex PCR. The sample includes roughly 49,000 clones, none of them occurring once. The data were obtained in a study of T cells after posttransplantation cyclophosphamide. The study, taken as a whole, reports: Later post-transplant blood repertoires were often dominated by donor CD8+ memory clones. Recipient CMV seropositivity and CMV reactivation strongly tracked TRB clonality. Skin or GI-infiltrating T cells shared few TRB sequences with blood.

The receptor was isolated from a man aged 40-49 years in good health, CMV-negative, and a related stem cell transplant donor. The sample was PBMCs.

This CDR3 is CASSLGSRDLPYF. CDR3 nucleotides: TGTGCCAGCAGCTTGGGCTCTCGGGACTTGCCGTACTTC. The chain couples TRBV5-6 to TRBJ2-5, with D possibly matching TRBD2 (6 bases). The CDR3 consists of 13 residues. V shed 0 bases and J shed 13 bases, with 16 bases lying between them. Germline V lookup: CDR1 SGHDT, CDR2 YYEEEE.